This is a list of T cell receptor beta chains from one sample in a study of siplizumab effects on memory and regulatory T cells. Data came from immunoSEQ multiplex PCR; TCRdb stores just in-frame clones and leaves some out. The profile shows about 100,000 clones, 94% of them singletons. Input material: non-Treg CD4+ T cells sorted from blood. The receptors here all came from a human donor in good health. CDR3s include the opening cysteine and the closing phenylalanine or tryptophan. D genes are given only for firm matches.

CDR3 protein: CASSQDFNREYEQYF; V gene: TRBV4-2; D gene: -
CDR3 protein: CASLLTGSGYTF; V gene: TRBV2; D gene: -
CDR3 protein: CASSGQVVGELFF; V gene: TRBV19; D gene: TRBD1
CDR3 protein: CASSLSFRGNTIYF; V gene: TRBV7-8; D gene: -
CDR3 protein: CASRKTEETQYF; V gene: TRBV7-8; D gene: -
CDR3 protein: CASSPGTSVPSEQFF; V gene: TRBV7-2; D gene: TRBD2
CDR3 protein: CASRFQNEKLFF; V gene: TRBV6-6; D gene: -
CDR3 protein: CSVGLDNEQFF; V gene: TRBV29-1; D gene: -
CDR3 protein: CAISPTDTNYGYTF; V gene: TRBV10-3; D gene: -
CDR3 protein: CASSWRLAGEETQYF; V gene: TRBV5-1; D gene: TRBD2
CDR3 protein: CASSLAGSSYNSPLHF; V gene: TRBV28; D gene: -
CDR3 protein: CASSLTGTFSEQYF; V gene: TRBV11-2; D gene: -
CDR3 protein: CSVWGGFGGNTIYF; V gene: TRBV29-1; D gene: -
CDR3 protein: CASSLARARGLAGYTF; V gene: TRBV7-9; D gene: TRBD1
CDR3 protein: CASSPQGGQRAGFGQYF; V gene: TRBV28; D gene: -
CDR3 protein: CASSPLGVGGNTGELFF; V gene: TRBV11-2; D gene: -
CDR3 protein: CASSRGQEPYEQYF; V gene: TRBV19; D gene: TRBD1
CDR3 protein: CASSSPSRGQETQYF; V gene: TRBV11-2; D gene: -
CDR3 protein: CASSNRDKNSYEQYF; V gene: TRBV19; D gene: -
CDR3 protein: CASRKSGAGAMNTEAFF; V gene: TRBV19; D gene: -
CDR3 protein: CASGRREETQYF; V gene: TRBV7-2; D gene: -
CDR3 protein: CASGLGGGGLARRTDTQYF; V gene: TRBV12-5; D gene: -
CDR3 protein: CASRSGNQPQHF; V gene: TRBV28; D gene: -
CDR3 protein: CASSEGERGMNTEAFF; V gene: TRBV2; D gene: -
CDR3 protein: CASSNGGSGSRVYSGTEAFF; V gene: TRBV5-8; D gene: -
CDR3 protein: CASSESPGQAHYEQYF; V gene: TRBV6-6; D gene: TRBD1
CDR3 protein: CASSSGGGGTDTQYF; V gene: TRBV28; D gene: -
CDR3 protein: CASSQEQTDTQYF; V gene: TRBV4-1; D gene: -
CDR3 protein: CASSFIDNYGYTF; V gene: TRBV5-1; D gene: -
CDR3 protein: CASSLDPGQLTYNEQFF; V gene: TRBV7-9; D gene: TRBD1
CDR3 protein: CASSGKTRGTEEGGYTF; V gene: TRBV6-1; D gene: -
CDR3 protein: CSETSGKTDTQYF; V gene: TRBV29-1; D gene: TRBD2
CDR3 protein: CASSFFPGAITDTQYF; V gene: TRBV14; D gene: -
CDR3 protein: CASSFEGQQGDSRLF; V gene: TRBV19; D gene: TRBD1
CDR3 protein: CASSVELGRRTDTQYF; V gene: TRBV9; D gene: -
CDR3 protein: CASSLVPGGRNEQFF; V gene: TRBV5-1; D gene: TRBD1
CDR3 protein: CASSLVTSNTGELFF; V gene: TRBV5-1; D gene: -
CDR3 protein: CASSQGQGRSDTQYF; V gene: TRBV14; D gene: -
CDR3 protein: CASSFATGPTDTQYF; V gene: TRBV5-1; D gene: TRBD1
CDR3 protein: CANPRDRTSYEQYF; V gene: TRBV28; D gene: TRBD1
CDR3 protein: CASSQDRGKETQYF; V gene: TRBV4-2; D gene: -
CDR3 protein: CASSDLAGRDYNEQFF; V gene: TRBV6-4; D gene: TRBD2
CDR3 protein: CASSPGTSPTTDTQYF; V gene: TRBV5-1; D gene: TRBD2
CDR3 protein: CASSLLGTSGTDTQYF; V gene: TRBV28; D gene: TRBD2
CDR3 protein: CASSNTGELFF; V gene: TRBV2; D gene: -
CDR3 protein: CASRKDRGLWNEQYF; V gene: TRBV28; D gene: TRBD1
CDR3 protein: CASSLELGTGELFF; V gene: TRBV27; D gene: -
CDR3 protein: CASSTAGPYNEQFF; V gene: TRBV11-3; D gene: TRBD2